The source of this T cell receptor (beta chain) is a study of T-cell reconstitution after alpha-beta-depleted transplantation in children (dated by TCRdb to the mid-2010s). Describing the broader study: T-cell immune reconstitution after TCRalphabeta/CD19-depleted allogeneic hematopoietic cell transplantation in children was quantitatively tracked in the study by means of TCR repertoire profiling.

This clonotype was observed a handful of times. Which antigen it targets is not known. No base-level quality is on record; no much larger clone is a single base apart. Libraries were constructed by PCR. Sequenced using an Illumina HiSeq 2500. TCR library preparation used molecular barcoding, with unique molecular identifiers applied to normalize quantification of the TCRbeta repertoire. TCRdb took the public reads, trimmed them with fastp at Q25, ran MiXCR for clone calling and kept in-frame beta chains. Every distinct CDR3 protein forms one entry, paired with its most common genes and DNA. A total of 250,000 to 300,000 distinct CDR3 sequences appear in this sample, approximately 9.8% of them only once. 10% of the sample is taken by the ten largest. V and J are truncated by 2 bases and 2 bases respectively, leaving an intervening sequence of 16 bases. CDR1 is given as LGHDT and CDR2 as YNNKEL, both from the germline V gene (reference sequence). The CDR3 runs 16 amino acids, cysteine and phenylalanine included. Kept here is only the CDR3 DNA, which spans 48 bases and is read in frame from base 1.

The sample here was PBMCs from the stem cell graft donor, taken from the stem cell graft. The rearranged chain carries TRBV3-1 and TRBJ2-7, with a weak D call of TRBD1 (6 bases match). This TCR was recovered from a human donor who donated a stem cell graft to a child with SCID. The CDR3 protein sequence reads: CASSQQGSRKTYEQYF. The sequence in DNA is TGTGCCAGCAGCCAACAGGGGAGTAGAAAAACCTACGAGCAGTACTTC.